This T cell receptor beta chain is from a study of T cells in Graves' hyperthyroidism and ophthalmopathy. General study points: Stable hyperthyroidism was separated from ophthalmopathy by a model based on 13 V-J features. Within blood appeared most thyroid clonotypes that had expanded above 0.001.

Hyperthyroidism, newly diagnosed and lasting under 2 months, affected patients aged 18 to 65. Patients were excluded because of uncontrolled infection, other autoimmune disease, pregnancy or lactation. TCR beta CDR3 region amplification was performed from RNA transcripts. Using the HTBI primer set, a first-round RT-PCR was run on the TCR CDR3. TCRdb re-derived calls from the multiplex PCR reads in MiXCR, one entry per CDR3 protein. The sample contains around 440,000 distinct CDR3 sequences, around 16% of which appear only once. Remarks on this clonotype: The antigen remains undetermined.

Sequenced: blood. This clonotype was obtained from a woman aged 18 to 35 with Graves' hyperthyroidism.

CDR3 DNA sequence: TGTGCCAGCAGGGGGGGAGCGGGGCAGAACACCGGGGAGCTGTTTTTT. Translated, it gives CASRGGAGQNTGELFF. The chain employs TRBV2 and TRBJ2-2, with 7 bases matching TRBD2. V gave up 6 bases and J gave up 1 base; unmatched junction bases: 8. CDR3 length: 16 amino acids. CDR1 and CDR2 from the germline V gene are SNHLY and FYNNEI.